These 16 T cell receptor beta chains came from one sample sequenced in a study of blood T cell repertoires in COVID-19. Profiled with immunoSEQ multiplex PCR; TCRdb holds only in-frame clones, not every one. The table has over 250,000 clones, approximately 85% seen once. Sequencing input: peripheral blood. These receptors were collected from a man aged 45-60 years with active or convalescent COVID-19.

V usage is TRBV27 and J usage is TRBJ1-6; possibly TRBD1 for D (5 bases). CDR1 is MNHEY, CDR2 SMNVEV, per germline (reference sequence). V was shortened by 6 bases and J by 17 bases, with 20 bases between the two germline ends. This CDR3 is built from 13 residues. Written as DNA, the CDR3 is TGTGCCAGCAGCCTCATTTCAGGGACTGCGATCCACTTT. It encodes CASSLISGTAIHF.

The V gene is TRBV4-1, the J gene TRBJ2-2, with D perhaps matching TRBD1 (6 bases). This CDR3 comprises 14 residues. Trimming removed 5 bases at V and 3 bases at J, with 10 bases between. Per the germline V gene, CDR1 is MGHRA and CDR2 is YSYEKL. Here the CDR3 reads CASSYRQDTGELFF. In DNA, the CDR3 is TGCGCCAGCAGCTACCGACAGGACACCGGGGAGCTGTTTTTT.

This clone was seen once. V usage is TRBV12-3 or TRBV12-4 and J usage is TRBJ2-7; tentative D call: TRBD2 (5 bases). The CDR3 contains 11 residues. As DNA, the CDR3 is TGTTCGACGCTGGGTAGCGACGAGCAGTACTTC. This translates into CSTLGSDEQYF.

There are a few counts of this clone. The chain joins TRBV28 to TRBJ1-5; 7 bases align to TRBD1. In germline, CDR1 is MDHEN, CDR2 SYDVKM. CDR3 size: 13 residues. The ends lost 6 bases at V and 8 bases at J; junction bases unmatched: 7. As DNA, the CDR3 is TGTGCCAGCAGAAGGGACAGCATAGAGCCCCAGCATTTT. As protein: CASRRDSIEPQHF.

The chain carries TRBV9 and TRBJ2-1; D is possibly TRBD1 (6 bases). Trimming cost V 0 bases and J 8 bases, with 12 bases left between them. The CDR3 is made up of 14 amino acids. Per the germline V gene, CDR1 is SGDLS and CDR2 is YYNGEE. CDR3 amino acids: CASSVENRAHEQFF. In DNA, the CDR3 is TGTGCCAGCAGCGTAGAAAACAGGGCCCATGAGCAGTTCTTC.

The chain links TRBV27 to TRBJ2-4, with 7 positions matching TRBD1. Germline V gene sequence: CDR1 MNHEY, CDR2 SMNVEV (reference sequence). Trimming cost V 6 bases and J 0 bases; bases outside gene matches: 5. CDR3 length: 15 residues. The CDR3 spells CASRPGQLAKNIQYF. The CDR3 DNA is TGTGCCAGCAGACCGGGACAGTTAGCCAAAAACATTCAGTACTTC.

The CDR3 DNA is TGTGCCACCTCCAAAGGCGGTATTTGGGCCAACGTCCTGACTTTC. Its translation: CATSKGGIWANVLTF. The genes are TRBV6-5 and TRBJ2-6, with D unclear. Trimming shortened V by 10 bases and J by 5 bases, and 18 bases separated the two germline ends. Looked up from germline, CDR1 is MNHEY and CDR2 is SVGAGI. The CDR3 is 15 residues long.

This clone showed up just once. The chain carries TRBV5-6 and TRBJ1-3; D may be TRBD1 (6 bases). The germline V gene encodes CDR1 SGHDT and CDR2 YYEEEE. The CDR3 runs 17 residues. V was clipped by 0 bases and J by 0 bases, with 13 bases between them. The CDR3 region is CASSLGPTGSSGNTIYF. The CDR3 DNA reads as TGTGCCAGCAGCTTGGGCCCGACAGGTAGCTCTGGAAACACCATATATTTT.

The gene calls are TRBV9 and TRBJ2-1, with 11 nucleotides matching TRBD2. Trimming cost V 4 bases and J 7 bases; bases outside gene matches: 19. Germline assignment: CDR1 SGDLS and CDR2 YYNGEE. CDR3 length: 19 residues. This CDR3 is CASSPAEASGTSGHNEQFF. CDR3 bases: TGTGCCAGCAGCCCAGCGGAGGCATCCGGGACTAGCGGCCATAATGAGCAGTTCTTC.

The chain recombines TRBV7-3 with TRBJ2-3, with D possibly being TRBD2 (6 bases). V lost 1 base to trimming and J lost 5 bases, with 16 bases between them. The germline V gene encodes CDR1 SGHTA and CDR2 FQGTGA. The length of the CDR3 is 16 residues. This CDR3 reads CASSLNAQGAGDTQYF. DNA for the CDR3: TGTGCCAGCAGCTTAAATGCGCAGGGAGCGGGAGATACGCAGTATTTT.

The V and J genes are TRBV27 and TRBJ2-3, with D perhaps matching TRBD2 (6 bases). In germline, CDR1 is MNHEY, CDR2 SMNVEV (reference sequence). Trimming shortened V by 2 bases and J by 1 base, and 19 bases separated the two germline ends. The CDR3 runs 18 residues. CDR3 DNA sequence: TGTGCCAGCAGTTTAAAGGGGTTCGGGGGAAGGGGCACAGATACGCAGTATTTT. It codes for CASSLKGFGGRGTDTQYF.

The chain couples TRBV19 to TRBJ2-1, with 7 nucleotides matching TRBD1. This CDR3 comprises 15 residues. Germline lookup yields CDR1 LNHDA and CDR2 SQIVND (reference sequence). The V gene end was trimmed by 2 bases and the J gene end by 13 bases; junction bases not matched to a gene: 14. DNA of the CDR3: TGTGCCAGTAGTATACCGGGACAGACAAGACCACCCCAGTTCTTC. This encodes CASSIPGQTRPPQFF.

This chain connects TRBV5-4 to TRBJ2-7; 7 bases agree with TRBD1. The CDR3 loop spans 13 amino acids. J was trimmed by 5 bases and V by 1 base; bases with no gene match: 3. The germline V gene encodes CDR1 SGHNT and CDR2 YYREEE (reference sequence). The CDR3 region is CASSLKGGDEQYF. DNA for the CDR3: TGTGCCAGCAGCTTGAAAGGGGGCGACGAGCAGTACTTC.

This rearrangement joins TRBV19 to TRBJ2-6; 9 nucleotides line up with TRBD2. This CDR3 comprises 16 residues. Losses at the gene ends were 10 bases for V and 4 bases for J; bases not matched to a gene: 11. Germline CDR1 LNHDA, CDR2 SQIVND (reference sequence). In DNA form, the CDR3 reads TGTGCCACCCGCGGGTTAGCGGGAGCCGGGGCCAACGTCCTGACTTTC. It is translated as CATRGLAGAGANVLTF.

The chain has TRBV20-1 and TRBJ2-3, with D possibly matching TRBD1 (6 bases). There are 15 residues in the CDR3. Trimming removed 3 bases at V and 5 bases at J, with 18 bases between. Germline lookup yields CDR1 DFQATT and CDR2 SNEGSKA (reference sequence). The CDR3 coding sequence is TGCAGTGCTAGTAATCGGGCAGGGGTTGTAGATACGCAGTATTTT. Translation: CSASNRAGVVDTQYF.

The rearrangement links TRBV6-5 to TRBJ1-5, with TRBD1 as a possible D gene (5 bases). CDR1 and CDR2 (germline): MNHEY, SVGAGI. Trimming shortened V by 8 bases and J by 7 bases, and 15 bases separated the two germline ends. The length of the CDR3 is 13 residues. The CDR3 DNA follows: TGTGCCAGCCGGGGGGAGGGTACGCAGCCCCAGCATTTT. It codes for CASRGEGTQPQHF.